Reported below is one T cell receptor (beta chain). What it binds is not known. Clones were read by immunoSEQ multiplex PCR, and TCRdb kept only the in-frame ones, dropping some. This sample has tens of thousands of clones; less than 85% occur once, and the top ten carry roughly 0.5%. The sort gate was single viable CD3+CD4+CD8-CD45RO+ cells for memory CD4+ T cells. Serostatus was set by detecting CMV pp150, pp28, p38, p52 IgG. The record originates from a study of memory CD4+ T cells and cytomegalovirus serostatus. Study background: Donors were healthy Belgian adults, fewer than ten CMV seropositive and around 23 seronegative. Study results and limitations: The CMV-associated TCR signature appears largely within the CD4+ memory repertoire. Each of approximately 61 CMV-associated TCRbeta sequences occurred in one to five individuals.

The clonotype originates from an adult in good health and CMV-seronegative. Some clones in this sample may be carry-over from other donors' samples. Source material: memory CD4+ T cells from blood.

The CDR3 protein is CASRRLSTGELFF. Written as DNA, the CDR3 is TGTGCCAGCAGACGCCTTTCCACCGGGGAGCTGTTTTTT. The V and J genes are TRBV27 and TRBJ2-2; D uncertain. The CDR3 is made up of 13 amino acids. The V end was cut by 6 bases, the J end by 4 bases, with 9 bases between. CDR1 is MNHEY, CDR2 SMNVEV, per germline (reference sequence).